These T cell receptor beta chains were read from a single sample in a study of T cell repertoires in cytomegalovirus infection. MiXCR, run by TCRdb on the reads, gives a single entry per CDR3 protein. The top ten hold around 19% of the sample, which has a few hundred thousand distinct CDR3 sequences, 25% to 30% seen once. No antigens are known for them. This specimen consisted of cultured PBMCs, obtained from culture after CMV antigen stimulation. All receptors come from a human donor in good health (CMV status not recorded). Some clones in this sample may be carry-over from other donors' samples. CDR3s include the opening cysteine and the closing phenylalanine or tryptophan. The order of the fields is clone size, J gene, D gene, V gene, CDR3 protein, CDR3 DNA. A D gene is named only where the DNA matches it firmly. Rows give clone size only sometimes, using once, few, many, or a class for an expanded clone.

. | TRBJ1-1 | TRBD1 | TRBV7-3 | CASSSPGTGATFF | TGTGCCAGCAGCTCGCCCGGGACAGGGGCGACTTTCTTT
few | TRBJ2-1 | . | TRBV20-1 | CSARDPSSRYNEQFF | TGCAGTGCTAGAGACCCCAGTTCGCGGTACAATGAGCAGTTCTTC
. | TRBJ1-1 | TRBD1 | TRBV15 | CATSSGGTANTEAFF | TGTGCCACCAGCAGCGGGGGGACAGCGAACACTGAAGCTTTCTTT
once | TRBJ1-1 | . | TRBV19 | CASSILQMRQDGWENTEAFF | TGTGCCAGTAGTATTTTACAGATGAGACAGGACGGATGGGAGAACACTGAAGCTTTCTTT
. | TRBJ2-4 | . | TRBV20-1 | CSARGQGIGKNIQYF | TGCAGTGCTAGGGGGCAGGGGATAGGCAAAAACATTCAGTACTTC
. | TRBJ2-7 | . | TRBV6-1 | CASSEPYITYEQYF | TGTGCCAGCAGTGAGCCCTACATTACCTACGAGCAGTACTTC
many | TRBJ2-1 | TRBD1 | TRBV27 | CASGQDRVTYNEQFF | TGTGCCAGCGGACAGGACAGGGTAACCTACAATGAGCAGTTCTTC
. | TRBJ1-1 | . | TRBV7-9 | CASRKVTEAFF | TGTGCCAGCAGGAAGGTCACTGAAGCTTTCTTT
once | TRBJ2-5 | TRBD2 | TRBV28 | CASSLEREALETQYF | TGTGCCAGCAGTCTCGAGCGGGAGGCCCTTGAGACCCAGTACTTC
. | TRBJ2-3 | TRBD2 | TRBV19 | CASSISGGYTDTQYF | TGTGCCAGTAGTATAAGCGGGGGGTACACAGATACGCAGTATTTT
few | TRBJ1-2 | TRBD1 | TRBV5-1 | CASSRGGNTGDYGYTF | TGCGCCAGCAGTCGGGGTGGGAATACAGGGGACTATGGCTACACCTTC
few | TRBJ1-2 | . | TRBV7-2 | CASSLDAGDGYTF | TGTGCCAGCAGCTTAGATGCAGGCGATGGCTACACCTTC
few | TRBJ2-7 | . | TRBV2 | CASSEAVRTFDYEQYF | TGTGCCAGCAGTGAAGCTGTCAGGACTTTCGACTACGAGCAGTACTTC
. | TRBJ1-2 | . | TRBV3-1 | CASSQDHGGSTRNYGYTF | TGTGCCAGCAGCCAAGATCACGGGGGCTCCACAAGGAACTATGGCTACACCTTC
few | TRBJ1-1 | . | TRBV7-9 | CASSPTTNTEAFF | TGTGCCAGCAGCCCAACAACCAACACTGAAGCTTTCTTT
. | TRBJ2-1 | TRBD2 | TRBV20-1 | CSAPRRAGTSGYNEQFF | TGCAGTGCGCCCAGAAGGGCCGGGACTAGCGGATACAATGAGCAGTTCTTC
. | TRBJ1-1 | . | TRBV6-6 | CASRVTYTEAFF | TGTGCCAGCAGGGTAACCTACACTGAAGCTTTCTTT
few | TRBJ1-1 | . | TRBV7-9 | CASSFWTERGNTEAFF | TGTGCCAGCAGCTTTTGGACCGAAAGGGGGAACACTGAAGCTTTCTTT
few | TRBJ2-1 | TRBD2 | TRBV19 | CASTPGLGSVAGQFF | TGTGCCAGTACCCCGGGACTAGGGTCGGTCGCAGGGCAGTTCTTC
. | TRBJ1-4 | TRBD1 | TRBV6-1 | CASSSDRGYGKLFF | TGTGCCAGCAGTTCGGACAGGGGCTATGGAAAACTGTTTTTT
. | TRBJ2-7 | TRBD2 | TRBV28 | CASLPSGLAGGPGYYEQYF | TGTGCCAGCCTCCCCTCCGGACTAGCGGGAGGGCCGGGTTACTACGAGCAGTACTTC
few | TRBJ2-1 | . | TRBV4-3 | CASSQDWGGPGNEQFF | TGCGCCAGCAGCCAAGATTGGGGGGGCCCTGGCAATGAGCAGTTCTTC
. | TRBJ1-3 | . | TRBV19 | CASTPGSGNTIYF | TGTGCCAGTACTCCGGGCTCTGGAAACACCATATATTTT
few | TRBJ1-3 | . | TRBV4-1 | CASSQLVGGNTIYF | TGCGCCAGCAGCCAATTGGTAGGAGGAAACACCATATATTTT
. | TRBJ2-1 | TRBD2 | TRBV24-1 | CATSGELYNEQFF | TGTGCCACGAGCGGGGAGCTGTACAATGAGCAGTTCTTC
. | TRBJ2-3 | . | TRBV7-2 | CASSSNPTDTQYF | TGTGCCAGCAGCTCAAATCCTACAGATACGCAGTATTTT
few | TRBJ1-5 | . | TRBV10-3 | CAISETVYSNQPQHF | TGTGCCATCAGTGAGACTGTTTATAGCAATCAGCCCCAGCATTTT
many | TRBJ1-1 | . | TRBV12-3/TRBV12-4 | CASSFTPTLNTEAFF | TGTGCCAGCAGTTTTACCCCGACATTGAACACTGAAGCTTTCTTT
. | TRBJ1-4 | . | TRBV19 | CASSWSPGENGEKLFF | TGTGCCAGTAGTTGGTCGCCCGGGGAAAACGGTGAAAAACTGTTTTTT
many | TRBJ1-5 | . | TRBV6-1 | CASSVQGTSNQPQHF | TGTGCCAGCAGTGTACAGGGAACTAGCAATCAGCCCCAGCATTTT
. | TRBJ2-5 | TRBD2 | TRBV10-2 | CASTGLVDETQYF | TGCGCCAGCACGGGACTAGTGGATGAGACCCAGTACTTC
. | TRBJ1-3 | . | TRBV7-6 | CASSLDWGHAIYF | TGTGCCAGCAGCTTAGATTGGGGCCACGCCATATATTTT
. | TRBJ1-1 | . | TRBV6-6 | CASRPREVTEAFF | TGTGCCAGCAGACCCCGGGAAGTCACTGAAGCTTTCTTT
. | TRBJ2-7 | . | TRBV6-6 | CASSYHDLTSYEQYF | TGTGCCAGCAGTTACCACGACTTGACTTCCTACGAGCAGTACTTC
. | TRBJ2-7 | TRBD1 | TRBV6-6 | CASSRSDRVYEQYF | TGTGCCAGCAGCCGGTCGGACAGGGTCTACGAGCAGTACTTC
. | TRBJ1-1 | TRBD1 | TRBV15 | CATTLGQRMNTEAFF | TGTGCCACCACCCTGGGACAGAGAATGAACACTGAAGCTTTCTTT
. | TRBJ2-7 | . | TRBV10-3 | CAISDPGTDISYEQYF | TGTGCCATCAGTGATCCGGGGACCGACATCTCCTACGAGCAGTACTTC
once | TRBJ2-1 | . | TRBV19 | CASSIRNYNEQFF | TGTGCCAGTAGTATCAGGAACTACAATGAGCAGTTCTTC
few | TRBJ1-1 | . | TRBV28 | CASSGLGRGSNEAFF | TGTGCCAGCAGTGGATTGGGCAGGGGATCGAATGAAGCTTTCTTT
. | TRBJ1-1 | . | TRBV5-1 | CASSLEWGNEAFF | TGCGCCAGCAGCTTGGAATGGGGAAATGAAGCTTTCTTT
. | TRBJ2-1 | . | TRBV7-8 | CASSLAGGTNEQFF | TGTGCCAGCAGCTTAGCGGGGGGGACAAATGAGCAGTTCTTC
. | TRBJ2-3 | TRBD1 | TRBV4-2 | CASSQDRGAGTGGTDTQYF | TGTGCCAGCAGCCAAGACCGGGGGGCCGGGACAGGGGGCACAGATACGCAGTATTTT
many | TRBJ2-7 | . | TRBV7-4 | CASSPRRYEQYF | TGTGCCAGCAGCCCGAGGCGCTACGAGCAGTACTTC
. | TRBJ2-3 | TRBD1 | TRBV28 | CASSFIHPTGGRTDTQYF | TGTGCCAGCAGTTTCATTCATCCGACAGGGGGTCGCACAGATACGCAGTATTTT
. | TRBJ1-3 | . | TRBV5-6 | CASSILVSGNTIYF | TGTGCCAGCAGCATCCTAGTCTCTGGAAACACCATATATTTT
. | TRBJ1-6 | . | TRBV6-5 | CASSYRPGWGPDSPLHF | TGTGCCAGCAGTTACCGACCCGGGTGGGGGCCTGATTCACCCCTCCACTTT
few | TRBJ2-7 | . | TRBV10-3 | CAISERGYEQYF | TGTGCCATCAGTGAACGAGGATACGAGCAGTACTTC
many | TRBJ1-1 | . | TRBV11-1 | CASSSQHGNTEAFF | TGTGCCAGCAGCTCGCAACACGGGAACACTGAAGCTTTCTTT
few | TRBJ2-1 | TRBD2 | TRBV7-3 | CASSSETSGGAYEQFF | TGTGCCAGCAGCTCGGAGACTAGCGGGGGGGCGTATGAGCAGTTCTTC
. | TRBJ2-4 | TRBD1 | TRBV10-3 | CAISERGGTVLAKNIQYF | TGTGCCATCAGTGAACGGGGTGGGACAGTTTTAGCCAAAAACATTCAGTACTTC
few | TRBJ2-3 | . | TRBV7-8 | CASRRGRTDTQYF | TGTGCCAGTCGGAGGGGAAGGACAGATACGCAGTATTTT
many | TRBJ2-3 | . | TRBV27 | CASSLSNGGSTDTQYF | TGTGCCAGCAGTTTATCGAACGGGGGAAGCACAGATACGCAGTATTTT
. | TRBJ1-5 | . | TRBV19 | CASSIEGGGPQHF | TGTGCCAGTAGTATAGAAGGTGGGGGGCCCCAGCATTTT
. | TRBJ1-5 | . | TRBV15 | CATGDSNQPQHF | TGTGCCACAGGGGATAGCAATCAGCCCCAGCATTTT
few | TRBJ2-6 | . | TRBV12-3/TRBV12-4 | CASSLSSGTGANVLTF | TGTGCCAGCAGTTTATCCTCGGGGACTGGGGCCAACGTCCTGACTTTC
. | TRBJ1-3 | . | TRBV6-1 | CAGQEEDTIYF | TGTGCCGGTCAAGAGGAGGACACCATATATTTT
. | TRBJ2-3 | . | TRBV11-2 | CASSLERLVEGTDTQYF | TGTGCCAGCAGCTTAGAGCGATTAGTAGAGGGAACAGATACGCAGTATTTT
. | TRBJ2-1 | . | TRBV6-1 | CASRSRSGLLYNEQFF | TGTGCCAGCAGGTCCCGGAGCGGACTCCTCTACAATGAGCAGTTCTTC
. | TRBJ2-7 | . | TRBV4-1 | CASSQGGTGARGEQYF | TGCGCCAGCAGCCAAGGCGGCACAGGCGCCCGGGGCGAGCAGTACTTC